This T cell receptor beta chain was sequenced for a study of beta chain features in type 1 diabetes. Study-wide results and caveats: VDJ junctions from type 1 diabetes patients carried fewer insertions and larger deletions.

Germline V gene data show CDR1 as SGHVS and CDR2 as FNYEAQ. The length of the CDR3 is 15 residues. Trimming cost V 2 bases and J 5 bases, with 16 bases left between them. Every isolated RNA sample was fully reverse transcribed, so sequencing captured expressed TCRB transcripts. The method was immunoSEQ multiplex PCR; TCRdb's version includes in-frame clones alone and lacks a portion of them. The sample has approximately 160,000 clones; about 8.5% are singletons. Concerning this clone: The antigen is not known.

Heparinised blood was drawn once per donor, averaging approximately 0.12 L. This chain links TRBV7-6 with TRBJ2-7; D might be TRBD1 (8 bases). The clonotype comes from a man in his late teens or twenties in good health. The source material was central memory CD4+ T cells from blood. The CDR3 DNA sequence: TGTGCCAGCAGCTTACCTGTAACAGGGGGGGACGAGCAGTACTTC. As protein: CASSLPVTGGDEQYF.